This entry describes one TCR beta chain. The antigen is undetermined. This entry belongs to a study of early T cells in non-severe SARS-CoV-2 infection. Individual cDNA molecules each received unique molecular identifiers attached to them. From the 5' RACE reads, TCRdb called clonotypes with MiXCR, one entry per CDR3 protein. Here the sample spans tens of thousands of distinct CDR3 sequences, 10% to 15% being singletons. General observations from the study: Reliance on VDJdb matching favored anti-spike CD8 responses; private and CD4 specificities were missed.

The source is an adult who was a healthcare worker with PCR-confirmed SARS-CoV-2 infection or an uninfected control (not recorded which). The sequencing sample was made of whole blood.

The CDR3 coding sequence is TGTGCCAGCAGCCCTGCCAGCGGGGGGTTGTACAATGAGCAGTTCTTC. It yields the protein CASSPASGGLYNEQFF. The chain uses TRBV7-3 and TRBJ2-1; 9 nucleotides agree with TRBD2. In germline, CDR1 is SGHTA, CDR2 FQGTGA. The CDR3 length is 16 residues. The V segment lost 5 bases and the J segment 4 bases; nucleotides outside the gene matches: 9.